This is a list of T cell receptor beta chains from one sample in a study of blood T cell repertoires in COVID-19. This table comes from immunoSEQ multiplex PCR, and its TCRdb copy is limited to in-frame clones, with some not included. The repertoire consists of about 190,000 clones, with around 90% occurring once and the leading ten covering approximately 0.64%. Sequenced material: peripheral blood. The receptors derive from a man aged 50 to 59 with acute or convalescent COVID-19. The CDR3 runs from the conserved cysteine through the conserved F or W. The order of the fields is V gene, clone size, CDR3 length, D gene, J gene, CDR3 protein, CDR3 DNA. D genes are given only for firm matches. Clone size is shown for a subset of rows, as once, few, many or a class of expanded clone.

TRBV29-1,.,13,TRBD1,TRBJ2-7,CSVAYRGRGEQYF,TGCAGCGTTGCTTACAGGGGGCGCGGGGAGCAGTACTTC
TRBV28,.,16,.,TRBJ1-3,CASSSYRTSSGNTIYF,TGTGCCAGCAGTTCCTATCGGACATCCTCTGGAAACACCATATATTTT
TRBV6-2/TRBV6-3,.,15,.,TRBJ1-3,CASSYRTGGGNTIYF,TGTGCCAGCAGTTACCGCACTGGAGGTGGAAACACCATATATTTT
TRBV5-1,.,15,TRBD2,TRBJ2-5,CASSLERGTEETQYF,TGCGCCAGCAGCTTGGAGCGGGGGACCGAAGAGACCCAGTACTTC
TRBV6-5,few,15,.,TRBJ1-6,CASSRTEIGGSPLHF,TGTGCCAGCAGTCGTACCGAGATAGGGGGATCACCCCTCCACTTT
TRBV7-9,.,15,TRBD1,TRBJ1-2,CASSLFHRGGYGYTF,TGTGCCAGCAGCTTATTCCACAGGGGGGGCTATGGCTACACCTTC
TRBV7-2,.,15,TRBD2,TRBJ2-3,CASSLLAGGADTQYF,TGTGCCAGCAGCTTACTAGCGGGAGGTGCAGATACGCAGTATTTT
TRBV12-3/TRBV12-4,.,12,.,TRBJ1-1,CASSLGVTEAFF,TGTGCCAGCAGCCTAGGGGTAACTGAAGCTTTCTTT
TRBV28,.,18,TRBD1,TRBJ1-5,CASPVRFGTGEEGQPQHF,TGTGCCAGCCCCGTCCGCTTCGGGACAGGGGAAGAGGGTCAGCCCCAGCATTTT
TRBV4-1,.,15,TRBD2,TRBJ2-1,CASSLSLSGSSEQFF,TGCGCCAGCAGCCTAAGTCTTAGCGGGAGTAGTGAGCAGTTCTTC
TRBV15,.,16,.,TRBJ1-1,CATSRPGDTRSTEAFF,TGTGCCACCAGCCGCCCTGGCGACACCCGCTCTACTGAAGCTTTCTTT
TRBV27,.,14,.,TRBJ2-7,CASSLKGTGYEQYF,TGTGCCAGCAGTTTAAAAGGCACAGGCTACGAGCAGTACTTC
TRBV18,.,14,TRBD1,TRBJ2-5,CASSPGQGMKTQYF,TGTGCCAGCTCACCGGGACAGGGGATGAAGACCCAGTACTTC
TRBV18,.,15,.,TRBJ1-6,CASSPAGIGISPLHF,TGTGCCAGCTCACCGGCAGGGATTGGTATCTCACCCCTCCACTTT
TRBV4-2,.,14,.,TRBJ2-1,CASSQAGQHNEQFF,TGTGCCAGCAGCCAAGCAGGACAGCACAATGAGCAGTTCTTC
TRBV9,.,15,TRBD2,TRBJ2-5,CASSVVSSGVETQYF,TGTGCCAGCAGCGTGGTTTCTAGCGGGGTGGAGACCCAGTACTTC
TRBV28,once,16,.,TRBJ1-5,CASSFVRSRGDQPQHF,TGTGCCAGCAGTTTTGTTCGGTCCAGGGGTGATCAGCCCCAGCATTTT
TRBV6-6,.,16,TRBD2,TRBJ2-1,CASREREGRSYNEQFF,TGTGCCAGCAGAGAGCGGGAGGGCCGCTCCTACAATGAGCAGTTCTTC
TRBV3-1/TRBV3-2,.,17,.,TRBJ2-2,CASSRAGSALNTGELFF,TGTGCCAGCAGCCGGGCAGGGTCCGCCTTAAACACCGGGGAGCTGTTTTTT
TRBV6-5,.,13,.,TRBJ1-5,CASSYSSRQPQHF,TGTGCCAGCAGTTACTCCTCTAGGCAGCCCCAGCATTTT
TRBV3-1/TRBV3-2,.,14,.,TRBJ1-2,CASSPLGGDYGYTF,TGTGCCAGCAGCCCCTTAGGGGGAGACTATGGCTACACCTTC
TRBV27,.,15,.,TRBJ2-2,CASSLWQGNTGELFF,TGTGCCAGCAGTTTGTGGCAGGGGAACACCGGGGAGCTGTTTTTT
TRBV14,.,16,TRBD1,TRBJ2-1,CASRRSGTGASNEQFF,TGTGCCAGCAGACGTTCCGGGACAGGGGCTTCCAATGAGCAGTTCTTC
TRBV18,.,13,TRBD1,TRBJ1-2,CASSPLQGGGYTF,TGTGCCAGCTCACCACTGCAGGGGGGTGGCTACACCTTC
TRBV7-9,.,15,TRBD2,TRBJ2-7,CASSPVSGGSYEQYF,TGTGCCAGCAGCCCTGTGTCGGGAGGCTCCTACGAGCAGTACTTC
TRBV6-5,once,16,TRBD1,TRBJ2-7,CASSYRSVDRGYEQYF,TGTGCCAGCAGTTACCGGTCCGTGGACAGGGGTTACGAGCAGTACTTC
TRBV9,.,13,.,TRBJ1-1,CASSVGDRHEAFF,TGTGCCAGCAGCGTAGGCGACAGGCACGAAGCTTTCTTT
TRBV11-2,.,13,TRBD1,TRBJ2-7,CASSGTGFNEQYF,TGTGCCAGCTCCGGGACAGGGTTCAACGAGCAGTACTTC
TRBV15,.,15,TRBD1,TRBJ1-2,CATSRGGSGGRGYTF,TGTGCCACCAGCAGAGGGGGTTCAGGGGGACGTGGCTACACCTTC
TRBV5-4,.,16,TRBD1,TRBJ1-2,CASSLLDRVGGYGYTF,TGTGCCAGCAGCCTCCTCGACAGGGTAGGGGGCTATGGCTACACCTTC
TRBV2,.,14,TRBD2,TRBJ2-1,CASSELLMAGGVFF,TGTGCCAGCAGTGAACTCCTCATGGCGGGGGGGGTGTTCTTC
TRBV7-3,once,14,TRBD1,TRBJ2-2,CASRETGRPGELFF,TGTGCCAGCAGGGAGACAGGGCGGCCCGGGGAGCTGTTTTTT
TRBV28,.,15,.,TRBJ1-1,CASRAPSGVNTEAFF,TGTGCCAGCAGGGCTCCCTCGGGGGTGAACACTGAAGCTTTCTTT
TRBV5-1,.,19,.,TRBJ2-5,CASSSTPQTGANSQETQYF,TGCGCCAGCAGCTCAACACCCCAGACAGGTGCTAACTCCCAAGAGACCCAGTACTTC
TRBV7-2,.,14,.,TRBJ1-6,CASSLQEVGSPLHF,TGTGCCAGCAGCTTGCAGGAGGTGGGTTCACCCCTCCACTTT
TRBV29-1,once,16,.,TRBJ2-7,CSVAPTFGGSSHEQYF,TGCAGCGTTGCCCCCACATTTGGGGGGAGCTCCCACGAGCAGTACTTC
TRBV11-3,once,13,TRBD2,TRBJ2-2,CASKLAGTGELFF,TGTGCCAGCAAACTAGCGGGCACCGGGGAGCTGTTTTTT
TRBV20-1,.,14,.,TRBJ2-6,CSASTGTGANVLTF,TGCAGTGCTAGTACCGGGACTGGGGCCAACGTCCTGACTTTC